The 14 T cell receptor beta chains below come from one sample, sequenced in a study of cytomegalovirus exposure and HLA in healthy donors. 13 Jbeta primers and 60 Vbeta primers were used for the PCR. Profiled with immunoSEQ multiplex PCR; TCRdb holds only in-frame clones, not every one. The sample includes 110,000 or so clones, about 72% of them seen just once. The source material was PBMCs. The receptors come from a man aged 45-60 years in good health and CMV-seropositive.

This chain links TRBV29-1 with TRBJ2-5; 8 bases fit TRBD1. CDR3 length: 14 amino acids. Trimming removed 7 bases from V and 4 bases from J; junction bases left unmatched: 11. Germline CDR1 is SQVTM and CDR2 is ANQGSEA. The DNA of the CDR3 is TGCAGCGCCTCGGGACAGGCGAGGGGAGAGACCCAGTACTTC. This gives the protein CSASGQARGETQYF.

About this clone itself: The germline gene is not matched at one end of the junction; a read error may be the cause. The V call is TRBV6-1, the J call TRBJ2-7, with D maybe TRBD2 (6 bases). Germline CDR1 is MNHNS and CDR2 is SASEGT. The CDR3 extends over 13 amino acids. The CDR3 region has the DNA TGTGCCACCCTAACAGCGCGGCGGGACGAACACCTATTC. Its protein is CATLTARRDEHLF.

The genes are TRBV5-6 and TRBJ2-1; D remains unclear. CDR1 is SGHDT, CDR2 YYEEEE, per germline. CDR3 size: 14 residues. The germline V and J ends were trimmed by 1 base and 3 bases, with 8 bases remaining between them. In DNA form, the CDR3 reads TGTGCCAGCAGCTTGCGACGCGGCTACAATGAGCAGTTCTTC. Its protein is CASSLRRGYNEQFF.

The CDR3 sequence: CASSPLRTGENEQYF. CDR3 DNA sequence: TGTGCCAGCAGCCCTCTTAGGACAGGGGAAAACGAGCAGTACTTC. The gene calls are TRBV7-2 and TRBJ2-7; the match to TRBD1 covers 9 bases. The CDR3 is made up of 15 amino acids. Per germline, CDR1 SGHTA and CDR2 FQGNSA. V gave up 5 bases and J gave up 5 bases; unmatched junction bases: 10.

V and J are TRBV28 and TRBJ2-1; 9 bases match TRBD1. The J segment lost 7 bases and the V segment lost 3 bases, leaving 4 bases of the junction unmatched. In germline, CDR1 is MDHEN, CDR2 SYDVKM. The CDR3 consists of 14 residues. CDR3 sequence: CASSLGQGTNEQFF. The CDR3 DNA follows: TGTGCCAGCAGTTTGGGACAGGGAACAAATGAGCAGTTCTTC.

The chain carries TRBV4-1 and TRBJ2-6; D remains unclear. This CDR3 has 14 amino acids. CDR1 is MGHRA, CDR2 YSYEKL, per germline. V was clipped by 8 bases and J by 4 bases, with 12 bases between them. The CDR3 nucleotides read TGCGCCAGCCGAGATTTAAAAGGGGCCAACGTCCTGACTTTC. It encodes CASRDLKGANVLTF.

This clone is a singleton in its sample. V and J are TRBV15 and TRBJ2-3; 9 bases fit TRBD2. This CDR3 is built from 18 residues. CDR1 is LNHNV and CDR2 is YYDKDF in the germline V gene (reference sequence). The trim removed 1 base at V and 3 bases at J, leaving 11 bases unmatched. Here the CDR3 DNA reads TGTGCCACCAGCAGAGGTGCGGGAGGGGTCCGGGGGACAGATACGCAGTATTTT. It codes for CATSRGAGGVRGTDTQYF.

The CDR3 loop is CASSLAAGQSLEQYF. DNA of the CDR3: TGCGCCAGCAGCTTGGCTGCTGGACAGTCTCTGGAGCAGTACTTC. The V gene is TRBV5-1, the J gene TRBJ2-7; a possible D gene is TRBD1 (6 bases). Per germline, CDR1 SGHRS and CDR2 YFSETQ. CDR3 length: 15 amino acids. The germline V and J ends were trimmed by 0 bases and 7 bases, with 17 bases remaining between them.

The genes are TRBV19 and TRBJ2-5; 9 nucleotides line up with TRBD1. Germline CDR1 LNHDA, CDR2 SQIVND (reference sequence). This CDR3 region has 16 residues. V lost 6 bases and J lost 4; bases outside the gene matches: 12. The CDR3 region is CASSVGTGRVRETQYF. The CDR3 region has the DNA TGTGCCAGTAGCGTCGGGACAGGGAGGGTGAGAGAGACCCAGTACTTC.

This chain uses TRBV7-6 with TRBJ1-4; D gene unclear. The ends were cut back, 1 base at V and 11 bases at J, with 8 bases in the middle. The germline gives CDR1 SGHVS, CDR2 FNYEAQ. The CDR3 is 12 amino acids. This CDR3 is CASSLEGGKLFF. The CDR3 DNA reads TGTGCCAGCAGCTTAGAGGGAGGGAAACTGTTTTTT. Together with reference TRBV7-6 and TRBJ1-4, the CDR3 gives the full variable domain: GAGVSQSPRYKVTKRGQDVALRCDPISGHVSLYWYRQALGQGPEFLTYFNYEAQQDKSGLPNDRFSAERPEGSISTLTIQRTEQRDSAMYRCASSLEGGKLFFGSGTQLSVL.

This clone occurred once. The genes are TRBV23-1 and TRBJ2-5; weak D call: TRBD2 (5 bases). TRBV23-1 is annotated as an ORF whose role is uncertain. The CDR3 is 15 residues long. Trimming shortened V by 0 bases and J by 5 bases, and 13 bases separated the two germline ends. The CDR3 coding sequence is TGCGCCAGCAGTCAATCGAGGGCACGGAGGGAGACCCAGTACTTC. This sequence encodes CASSQSRARRETQYF.

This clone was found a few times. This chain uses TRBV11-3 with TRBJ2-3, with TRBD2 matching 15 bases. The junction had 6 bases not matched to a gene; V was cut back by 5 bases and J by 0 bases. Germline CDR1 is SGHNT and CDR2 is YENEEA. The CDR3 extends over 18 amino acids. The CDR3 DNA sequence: TGTGCCAGCAGCGCAAGCGGGACTAGCGGGGGGAGCACAGATACGCAGTATTTT. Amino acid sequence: CASSASGTSGGSTDTQYF.

CDR3 coding DNA: TGTGCCAGTAGTATAGCCCTAGCGGGAATCTACGAGCAGTACTTC. Residues: CASSIALAGIYEQYF. This chain links TRBV19 with TRBJ2-7, with 9 bases lining up with TRBD2. CDR1 LNHDA and CDR2 SQIVND come from the germline V gene (reference sequence). The CDR3 runs 15 residues. Trimming cost V 1 base and J 3 bases; bases outside gene matches: 4.

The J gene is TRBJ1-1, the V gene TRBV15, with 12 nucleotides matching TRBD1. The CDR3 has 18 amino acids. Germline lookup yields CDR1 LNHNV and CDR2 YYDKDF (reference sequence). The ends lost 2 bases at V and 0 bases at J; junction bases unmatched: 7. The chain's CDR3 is CATSRSLGQGAMNTEAFF. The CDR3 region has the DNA TGTGCCACCAGCAGATCTCTGGGACAGGGGGCTATGAACACTGAAGCTTTCTTT. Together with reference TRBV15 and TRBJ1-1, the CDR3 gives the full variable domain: DAMVIQNPRYQVTQFGKPVTLSCSQTLNHNVMYWYQQKSSQAPKLLFHYYDKDFNNEADTPDNFQSRRPNTSFCFLDIRSPGLGDTAMYLCATSRSLGQGAMNTEAFFGQGTRLTVV.